A single sample gave rise to the 32 T cell receptor beta chains below, sequenced in a study of cytomegalovirus exposure and HLA in healthy donors (dated by TCRdb to about 2017). Preparation of the library involved the immunoSEQ multiplex PCR assay. For the multiplex PCR, a mixture combining 60 forward primers for TCR Vbeta segments and 13 reverse primers for TCR Jbeta segments was used. TCRdb holds this immuneACCESS table with in-frame rearrangements only. Some clones are missing; in checked studies, unresolved V genes explain under half, and the rest has no known cause. In all, the sample holds about 75,000 clones, and approximately 80% of those were seen once. Jointly, the top ten make up around 18% of the sample. Material for sequencing was PBMCs. These receptor sequences come from a man in his 70s in good health and CMV-seropositive.

CDR3 residues: CASSPRGRPGELFF. In DNA form, the CDR3 reads TGTGCCAGCAGCCCCAGGGGGCGCCCCGGGGAGCTGTTTTTT. The chain joins TRBV9 to TRBJ2-2; 8 positions match TRBD1. The CDR3 is 14 amino acids. Germline loops: CDR1 SGDLS, CDR2 YYNGEE. J lost 6 bases, V lost 4 bases, and 5 bases had no gene match.

The sample holds a few counts of this clone. CDR3 sequence (DNA): TGCGCCAGCAGCCAGGGGGTAGCGGGAGGATCCACCGGGGAGCTGTTTTTT. This codes for CASSQGVAGGSTGELFF. The chain joins TRBV4-1 to TRBJ2-2, with 10 bases matching TRBD2. The germline CDR1 and CDR2 sequences are MGHRA and YSYEKL. Germline trimming cut 3 bases from V and 4 bases from J; bases unmatched to any gene: 8. This CDR3 comprises 17 residues.

The V call is TRBV6-1, the J call TRBJ1-4, with D maybe TRBD1 (5 bases). From germline, CDR1 is MNHNS and CDR2 SASEGT. This CDR3 contains 15 residues. The germline V and J ends were trimmed by 1 base and 8 bases, with 14 bases remaining between them. CDR3 region: CASSEGARGWEKLFF. For the CDR3, the DNA is TGTGCCAGCAGTGAAGGGGCACGGGGGTGGGAAAAACTGTTTTTT.

V usage is TRBV6-6 and J usage is TRBJ1-2; 8 bases are shared with TRBD1. Germline V gene lookup returns CDR1 MNHNY and CDR2 SVGAGI (reference sequence). This CDR3 has 14 amino acids. The V and J ends lost 6 bases and 3 bases, in that order; junction bases with no gene match: 6. CDR3 coding DNA: TGTGCCAGCAGCGGACAGGGCGATTACTATGGCTACACCTTC. Translated: CASSGQGDYYGYTF.

The chain uses TRBV5-1 and TRBJ2-3; TRBD1 agrees at 9 bases. The germline CDR1 and CDR2 sequences are SGHRS and YFSETQ. The CDR3 has 16 amino acids. The trim removed 6 bases at V and 1 base at J, leaving 9 bases unmatched. In nucleotides, the CDR3 is TGCGCCAGCATCGGGGGCTGGACAGGGGGCACAGATACGCAGTATTTT. Translation: CASIGGWTGGTDTQYF. The full variable domain, its missing parts supplied by reference TRBV5-1 and TRBJ2-3, is KAGVTQTPRYLIKTRGQQVTLSCSPISGHRSVSWYQQTPGQGLQFLFEYFSETQRNKGNFPGRFSGRQFSNSRSEMNVSTLELGDSALYLCASIGGWTGGTDTQYFGPGTRLTVL.

The chain is built from TRBV10-1 and TRBJ2-7, with TRBD1 matching 8 bases. Germline trimming cut 5 bases from V and 5 bases from J; bases unmatched to any gene: 8. CDR3 size: 14 residues. The germline V gene has CDR1 WNHNN and CDR2 SYGVQD (reference sequence). This chain's CDR3 is CASSHGQGRHEQYF. The DNA of the CDR3 is TGCGCCAGCAGTCACGGACAGGGAAGACACGAGCAGTACTTC.

This chain uses TRBV7-2 with TRBJ2-1, with a possible D match to TRBD1 (6 bases). CDR3 length equals 12 residues. Trimming removed 5 bases from V and 9 bases from J, with 11 bases in between. Germline V gives CDR1 SGHTA, CDR2 FQGNSA. The CDR3 here is CASSIQGFEQFF. The CDR3 DNA reads TGTGCCAGCAGCATACAGGGATTTGAGCAGTTCTTC.

V is TRBV11-2 and J is TRBJ1-6; 8 bases line up with TRBD1. Germline values: CDR1 SGHAT, CDR2 FQNNGV. With 2 bases clipped from V and 10 bases from J, the junction kept 7 bases outside the gene matches. This CDR3 comprises 15 residues. The CDR3 DNA is TGTGCCAGCAGCTTAAATGCAGGGGGCACGTCACCCCTCCACTTT. Amino acid sequence: CASSLNAGGTSPLHF.

Relative to its sample, this clone is medium-sized (0.01 to 0.1%). V and J are TRBV12-5 and TRBJ2-7; 8 bases agree with TRBD2. The germline V gene has CDR1 LGHNT and CDR2 FRNRAP. The CDR3 runs to 16 residues. Losses at the gene ends were 1 base for V and 1 base for J; bases not matched to a gene: 6. The CDR3 nucleotides read TGTGCTAGTGGTTTGGCAGCGGGGGTCTTATCCTACGAGCAGTACTTC. It specifies CASGLAAGVLSYEQYF.

The genes are TRBV6-6 and TRBJ2-3; D remains ambiguous. V lost 6 bases to trimming and J lost 4 bases, with 14 bases between them. Germline lookup yields CDR1 MNHNY and CDR2 SVGAGI (reference sequence). The CDR3 contains 14 residues. CDR3 loop: CASSPNPQADTQYF. DNA for the CDR3: TGTGCCAGCAGCCCTAATCCCCAAGCAGATACGCAGTATTTT.

The chain recombines TRBV6-1 with TRBJ2-7; 8 bases match TRBD2. The junction had 8 bases not matched to a gene; V was cut back by 7 bases and J by 3 bases. The CDR3 consists of 14 residues. In germline, CDR1 is MNHNS, CDR2 SASEGT. CDR3 amino acids: CASNPGLEFYEQYF. CDR3 in DNA: TGTGCCAGCAACCCGGGACTAGAGTTCTACGAGCAGTACTTC.

The rearrangement uses TRBV27 and TRBJ2-3, with a tentative D call TRBD2 (6 bases). Per the germline V gene, CDR1 is MNHEY and CDR2 is SMNVEV (reference sequence). Trimming shortened V by 3 bases and J by 1 base, and 8 bases separated the two germline ends. The CDR3 extends over 14 amino acids. The CDR3 DNA follows: TGTGCCAGCAGTTTCCCGGGAGGCACAGATACGCAGTATTTT. Translation gives CASSFPGGTDTQYF.

The V call is TRBV4-2, the J call TRBJ1-1; the D is unclear. The CDR3 is 15 residues long. V was pared by 0 bases and J by 0 bases, with 8 bases between. Germline V lookup: CDR1 LGHNA, CDR2 YNFKEQ. CDR3 loop: CASSQDLTLNTEAFF. CDR3 bases: TGTGCCAGCAGCCAAGACCTCACTTTGAACACTGAAGCTTTCTTT.

This chain links TRBV10-1 with TRBJ2-3; 11 nucleotides agree with TRBD2. This CDR3 region has 16 residues. Losses at the gene ends were 5 bases for V and 2 bases for J; bases not matched to a gene: 6. Germline values: CDR1 WNHNN, CDR2 SYGVQD (reference sequence). For the CDR3, the DNA is TGCGCCAGCAGTTCCCGACTAGCGGGAAACACAGATACGCAGTATTTT. It specifies CASSSRLAGNTDTQYF.

This clone was seen just once. This chain joins TRBV28 and TRBJ1-5; perhaps TRBD1 as D (6 bases). Trimming removed 4 bases at V and 7 bases at J, with 17 bases between. The CDR3 has 15 amino acids. CDR1 MDHEN and CDR2 SYDVKM come from the germline V gene. The CDR3 reads CASSSARGGEQPQHF. The DNA for the CDR3 is TGTGCCAGCAGTTCCGCCCGAGGGGGTGAGCAGCCCCAGCATTTT. The whole variable domain, remainder taken from reference TRBV28 and TRBJ1-5, is DVKVTQSSRYLVKRTGEKVFLECVQDMDHENMFWYRQDPGLGLRLIYFSYDVKMKEKGDIPEGYSVSREKKERFSLILESASTNQTSMYLCASSSARGGEQPQHFGDGTRLSIL.

The gene calls are TRBV4-1 and TRBJ2-5, with 12 bases lining up with TRBD1. Germline CDR1 and CDR2: MGHRA and YSYEKL. The CDR3 runs 16 residues. J lost 5 bases, V lost 3 bases, and 7 bases had no gene match. The CDR3 loop reads CASSHTSGQGAETQYF. The CDR3 DNA sequence: TGCGCCAGCAGCCATACCTCGGGACAGGGGGCGGAGACCCAGTACTTC.

The chain couples TRBV18 to TRBJ1-3, with 7 bases matching TRBD1. Unmatched junction bases numbered 4, after V lost 5 bases and J lost 3 bases. The CDR3 runs to 14 residues. Germline CDR1 KGHSH, CDR2 LQKENI. The DNA for the CDR3 is TGTGCCAGCTCATCTACAGGGGTTGGAAACACCATATATTTT. It specifies CASSSTGVGNTIYF.

The chain recombines TRBV2 with TRBJ2-7; TRBD1 aligns across 8 bases. This CDR3 has 15 amino acids. Germline V CDR1 and CDR2: SNHLY, FYNNEI. The V and J ends lost 6 bases and 0 bases, in that order; junction bases with no gene match: 7. CDR3 in DNA: TGTGCCAGCAGGCCGACAGGGGTTCGCTCCTACGAGCAGTACTTC. Residues: CASRPTGVRSYEQYF.

The rearrangement links TRBV7-8 to TRBJ2-7; 7 bases match TRBD1. This CDR3 contains 16 residues. After removal of 2 bases from V and 2 bases from J, the junction contained 9 bases not matched to a gene. In germline, CDR1 is SGHVS, CDR2 FQNEAQ. In DNA, the CDR3 is TGTGCCAGCAGCTTAAGGGGAGCAGGGGGAACCTACGAGCAGTACTTC. Its protein is CASSLRGAGGTYEQYF.

This clone was recorded once. The rearrangement joins TRBV19 to TRBJ2-1, with TRBD1 matching 8 bases. This CDR3 is 13 amino acids long. The V segment lost 5 bases and the J segment 3 bases; nucleotides outside the gene matches: 0. CDR1 and CDR2 (germline): LNHDA, SQIVND (reference sequence). The CDR3 DNA follows: TGTGCCAGTAGTGGACAGGGCTACAATGAGCAGTTCTTC. Amino acids: CASSGQGYNEQFF.

This sequence joins TRBV7-8 and TRBJ2-7, with D perhaps matching TRBD1 (6 bases). V was pared by 4 bases and J by 4 bases, with 17 bases between. The CDR3 extends over 15 amino acids. Germline V gene sequence: CDR1 SGHVS, CDR2 FQNEAQ. CDR3 nucleotides: TGTGCCAGCAGCTCCGGACAGCCTCACGAGTACGAGCAGTACTTC. Translating gives CASSSGQPHEYEQYF.

This chain links TRBV19 with TRBJ2-7; TRBD2 agrees at 7 bases. V was clipped by 9 bases and J by 0 bases; unmatched bases: 5. The CDR3 has 13 residues. The germline V gene encodes CDR1 LNHDA and CDR2 SQIVND (reference sequence). This chain's CDR3 is CARGGWLSYEQYF. In DNA, the CDR3 is TGTGCCAGGGGGGGGTGGCTCTCCTACGAGCAGTACTTC.

J is TRBJ2-1 and V is TRBV7-8; 7 nucleotides match TRBD2. In germline, CDR1 is SGHVS, CDR2 FQNEAQ. The CDR3 runs to 16 residues. V lost 5 bases and J lost 0; bases outside the gene matches: 7. The CDR3, as DNA: TGTGCCAGCAGCGGTTCTAGCGGTATCTCCTACAATGAGCAGTTCTTC. Translation gives CASSGSSGISYNEQFF.

The chain links TRBV4-3 to TRBJ1-4, with D unclear. CDR1 is LGHNA and CDR2 is YSLEER in the germline V gene. There are 16 residues in the CDR3. The germline V and J ends were trimmed by 2 bases and 8 bases, with 18 bases remaining between them. The CDR3 reads CASSQSQLAAGEKLFF. The CDR3 region has the DNA TGCGCCAGCAGCCAATCCCAACTAGCCGCGGGGGAAAAACTGTTTTTT.

This chain's CDR3 is CSVEGFRGETQYF. Here the CDR3 DNA reads TGCAGCGTTGAAGGGTTTAGAGGGGAGACCCAGTACTTC. The chain has TRBV29-1 and TRBJ2-5, with D tentatively TRBD2 (5 bases). The germline V and J ends were trimmed by 1 base and 5 bases, with 11 bases remaining between them. The CDR3 totals 13 residues. Germline V gene sequence: CDR1 SQVTM, CDR2 ANQGSEA.

CDR3 sequence (DNA): TGTGCCAGCAGCGTAGAACAGGCCACAGATACGCAGTATTTT. Translating it yields CASSVEQATDTQYF. The genes are TRBV9 and TRBJ2-3, with D tentatively TRBD1 (5 bases). In germline, CDR1 is SGDLS, CDR2 YYNGEE. Trimming took off 0 bases at V and 2 bases at J, with 7 bases between the two ends. The CDR3 is made up of 14 amino acids.

The chain combines TRBV19 with TRBJ2-1; D remains ambiguous. The germline gives CDR1 LNHDA, CDR2 SQIVND (reference sequence). The CDR3 spans 14 residues. Between the trimmed V and J ends, which lost 5 bases and 0 bases, there was a span of 8 bases. For the CDR3, the DNA is TGTGCCAGTAGTTGGCGGAGCTCCTACAATGAGCAGTTCTTC. It specifies CASSWRSSYNEQFF.

The rearrangement uses TRBV7-2 and TRBJ2-7; 9 nucleotides align to TRBD1. The CDR3 length is 15 residues. Germline V gene lookup returns CDR1 SGHTA and CDR2 FQGNSA. Trimming cost V 0 bases and J 4 bases; bases outside gene matches: 4. CDR3 coding DNA: TGTGCCAGCAGCTTAGCGGGACAGGGAGTATACGAGCAGTACTTC. Its translation is CASSLAGQGVYEQYF.

The rearrangement links TRBV9 to TRBJ2-7; 7 nucleotides line up with TRBD1. The germline V gene encodes CDR1 SGDLS and CDR2 YYNGEE. V shed 3 bases, J shed 6 bases, and the junction held 6 bases outside the gene matches. The CDR3 length is 13 residues. CDR3 in DNA: TGTGCCAGCAGCGAGACAGGGATCGGCGAGCAGTACTTC. Its translation: CASSETGIGEQYF.

This chain links TRBV19 with TRBJ2-7; D possibly corresponds to TRBD1 (6 bases). The V gene's germline CDR1 is LNHDA and CDR2 SQIVND (reference sequence). The ends were cut back, 4 bases at V and 3 bases at J, with 10 bases in the middle. The CDR3 consists of 13 residues. The CDR3 DNA reads TGTGCCAGTAGTACGGACAGCTACTACGAGCAGTACTTC. Encoded protein: CASSTDSYYEQYF.

This chain uses TRBV6-4 with TRBJ2-5; 8 bases map to TRBD2. The germline gives CDR1 MRHNA, CDR2 SNTAGT. The CDR3 consists of 11 residues. Trimming removed 8 bases from V and 5 bases from J; junction bases left unmatched: 1. For the CDR3, the DNA is TGTGCCAGCCAGCGGGGGGAGACCCAGTACTTC. The encoded protein is CASQRGETQYF.

The chain combines TRBV7-2 with TRBJ1-5; possibly TRBD1 for D (6 bases). Germline V CDR1 and CDR2: SGHTA, FQGNSA. The CDR3 is 14 residues long. The V and J ends lost 4 bases and 5 bases respectively, with 12 bases between them. The CDR3 DNA reads TGTGCCAGCAGCTCGGCGGGGGGCCATCAGCCCCAGCATTTT. This codes for CASSSAGGHQPQHF. The whole variable domain, filled in from reference TRBV7-2 and TRBJ1-5, reads GAGVSQSPSNKVTEKGKDVELRCDPISGHTALYWYRQSLGQGLEFLIYFQGNSAPDKSGLPSDRFSAERTGGSVSTLTIQRTQQEDSAVYLCASSSAGGHQPQHFGDGTRLSIL.